These 18 T cell receptor beta chains originate from one sample sequenced in a study of early T cells in non-severe SARS-CoV-2 infection. TCRdb re-derived calls from the 5' RACE reads in MiXCR, one entry per CDR3 protein. The data hold about 42,000 distinct CDR3 sequences, with approximately 7.1% observed a single time. Sequenced material: whole blood. Receptors originate from an adult who was a healthcare worker with PCR-confirmed SARS-CoV-2 infection or an uninfected control (not recorded which).

This clonotype was detected only a few times. The rearrangement joins TRBV19 to TRBJ2-7, with TRBD1 matching over 11 bases. The trim removed 4 bases at V and 3 bases at J, leaving 5 bases unmatched. CDR3 length equals 15 residues. Per the germline V gene, CDR1 is LNHDA and CDR2 is SQIVND (reference sequence). CDR3 coding DNA: TGTGCCAGTAGTAATACCGGGACAGGGGGCTACGAGCAGTACTTC. Protein: CASSNTGTGGYEQYF.

The V gene is TRBV7-2, the J gene TRBJ2-7, with TRBD1 matching 9 bases. V gave up 5 bases and J gave up 6 bases; unmatched junction bases: 8. Per the germline V gene, CDR1 is SGHTA and CDR2 is FQGNSA. This CDR3 has 14 residues. Here the CDR3 reads CASSRTQGAGEQYF. CDR3 nucleotide sequence: TGTGCCAGCAGCAGAACACAGGGGGCTGGCGAGCAGTACTTC.

This clonotype was observed a handful of times. The chain combines TRBV29-1 with TRBJ2-2; D might be TRBD1 or TRBD2, each matching 5 bases. The CDR3 sequence is 17 residues long. Germline V gives CDR1 SQVTM, CDR2 ANQGSEA. The V end lost 0 bases, the J end lost 4 bases, and 18 bases lay between the germline ends. DNA for the CDR3: TGCAGCGTTGAAGACTTTGGCGAGGGGATACCCACCGGGGAGCTGTTTTTT. It yields the protein CSVEDFGEGIPTGELFF.

This clonotype appeared many times. The chain is built from TRBV7-8 and TRBJ1-5, with D hard to call. Trimming removed 1 base at V and 4 bases at J, with 8 bases between. Germline V gene lookup returns CDR1 SGHVS and CDR2 FQNEAQ. There are 14 residues in the CDR3. CDR3 coding DNA: TGTGCCAGCAGCTTAGGGGGAGGGAATCAGCCCCAGCATTTT. Translation: CASSLGGGNQPQHF.

This clonotype was seen at least ten times. The rearrangement joins TRBV12-3 or TRBV12-4 to TRBJ2-3; D uncertain. Trimming removed 0 bases from V and 0 bases from J, with 7 bases in between. This CDR3 comprises 15 residues. CDR3 in amino acids: CASSLAGTSTDTQYF. The CDR3 nucleotides read TGTGCCAGCAGTTTAGCGGGAACTAGCACAGATACGCAGTATTTT.

This clonotype was observed a handful of times. V usage is TRBV5-1 and J usage is TRBJ2-5, with no clear D. The CDR3 has 13 amino acids. The germline V gene encodes CDR1 SGHRS and CDR2 YFSETQ. Deletions cut 0 bases from V and 1 base from J, with 4 bases between. CDR3 coding DNA: TGCGCCAGCAGCTTGGGGATCCAAGAGACCCAGTACTTC. This codes for CASSLGIQETQYF.

This clonotype was picked up many times. The V and J genes are TRBV5-1 and TRBJ2-3, with 11 bases identical to TRBD2. J gave up 2 bases and V 2 bases, and 4 bases lay outside the gene matches. Germline V lookup: CDR1 SGHRS, CDR2 YFSETQ. This CDR3 region has 16 residues. As DNA, the CDR3 is TGCGCCAGCAGCTTAACTAGCGGGGGTCTCACAGATACGCAGTATTTT. Its protein product is CASSLTSGGLTDTQYF.

This clonotype occurred many times. Here the CDR3 DNA reads TGTGCCAGGCCCAAGTTGGGGAACCTTCCTAGAGCCTTCAATCAGCCCCAGCATTTT. This translates into CARPKLGNLPRAFNQPQHF. The chain carries TRBV28 and TRBJ1-5, with D uncertain. This CDR3 has 19 residues. Germline CDR1 MDHEN, CDR2 SYDVKM. Trimming took 9 bases from V and 3 from J, leaving 30 bases between them.

This clonotype was seen repeatedly, ten times or more. The chain links TRBV29-1 to TRBJ1-2; tentatively, D is TRBD1 (5 bases). The V end lost 7 bases, the J end lost 7 bases, and 19 bases lay between the germline ends. This CDR3 region has 13 residues. CDR1 SQVTM and CDR2 ANQGSEA come from the germline V gene. The CDR3 DNA sequence: TGCAGCGCCCTGAGGACAACGGAGGTTGGCTACACCTTC. Translating gives CSALRTTEVGYTF.

This clonotype was picked up many times. The V gene is TRBV7-2, the J gene TRBJ1-1; D may be TRBD1 (6 bases). The CDR3 length is 15 residues. The germline V and J ends were trimmed by 5 bases and 4 bases, with 17 bases remaining between them. CDR1 is SGHTA, CDR2 FQGNSA, per germline. The CDR3 DNA reads as TGTGCCAGCAGCCCCCCCACAGGGTATGGCACTGAAGCTTTCTTT. Translation gives CASSPPTGYGTEAFF.

This clonotype was recorded a few times. V and J are TRBV5-1 and TRBJ1-1; TRBD1 matches 8 bases. This CDR3 comprises 17 residues. Germline trimming cut 4 bases from V and 0 bases from J; bases unmatched to any gene: 11. Germline-derived CDR1 and CDR2 are SGHRS and YFSETQ. Written as DNA, the CDR3 is TGCGCCAGCAGCCCCGTCCCGGGACAGGTTATGAACACTGAAGCTTTCTTT. This gives the protein CASSPVPGQVMNTEAFF.

The rearrangement joins TRBV30 to TRBJ1-1; D not resolved. Per the germline V gene, CDR1 is GTSNPN and CDR2 is SVGIG (reference sequence). The CDR3 totals 13 residues. The V and J ends lost 3 bases and 2 bases respectively, with 10 bases between them. CDR3 loop: CAWSPQFNTEAFF. In DNA form, the CDR3 reads TGTGCCTGGAGCCCACAATTTAACACTGAAGCTTTCTTT.

The chain combines TRBV9 with TRBJ2-3, with D unclear. Germline V gene lookup returns CDR1 SGDLS and CDR2 YYNGEE. The V end lost 5 bases, the J end lost 4 bases, and 8 bases lay between the germline ends. CDR3 length: 12 amino acids. The CDR3 loop reads CASRSYADTQYF. As DNA, the CDR3 is TGTGCCAGCAGATCTTACGCAGATACGCAGTATTTT.

This CDR3 reads CASSPQNLLAGIWDTQYF. The CDR3 bases are TGTGCCAGCAGTCCTCAAAACCTACTAGCGGGAATCTGGGATACGCAGTATTTT. The J gene is TRBJ2-3, the V gene TRBV6-1; TRBD2 aligns across 10 bases. J was trimmed by 6 bases and V by 5 bases; bases with no gene match: 17. The CDR3 contains 18 residues. Per the germline V gene, CDR1 is MNHNS and CDR2 is SASEGT.

The chain has TRBV12-3 or TRBV12-4 and TRBJ2-6; D tentatively reads TRBD1 or TRBD2 (5 bases each). Trimming shortened V by 9 bases and J by 0 bases, and 9 bases separated the two germline ends. The CDR3 has 14 amino acids. The CDR3 sequence: CASRGSSGANVLTF. In nucleotides, the CDR3 is TGTGCCAGTCGGGGCAGCTCTGGGGCCAACGTCCTGACTTTC.

The rearrangement links TRBV7-3 to TRBJ2-2; D remains unclear. The CDR3 contains 12 residues. Germline values: CDR1 SGHTA, CDR2 FQGTGA. With 6 bases removed from V and 2 bases from J, the gap between germline ends came to 4 bases. The CDR3 reads CASSPNTGELFF. CDR3 coding DNA: TGTGCCAGCAGTCCTAACACCGGGGAGCTGTTTTTT.

This clonotype was recorded many times. The genes are TRBV3-1 and TRBJ2-2; tentatively, D is TRBD1 (6 bases). V lost 1 base to trimming and J lost 4 bases, with 10 bases between them. CDR1 LGHDT and CDR2 YNNKEL come from the germline V gene (reference sequence). The CDR3 consists of 15 residues. CDR3 nucleotides: TGTGCCAGCAGCCAAGCAACAGGGACCACCGGGGAGCTGTTTTTT. Translating it yields CASSQATGTTGELFF.

There are a few counts of this clonotype. V gene TRBV27 combines with J gene TRBJ2-1; 14 bases map to TRBD2. Trimming took 3 bases from V and 1 from J; bases not matched to a gene: 8. The CDR3 sequence is 19 residues long. Per the germline V gene, CDR1 is MNHEY and CDR2 is SMNVEV (reference sequence). CDR3 sequence reads: CASSFVTSGGALSYNEQFF. CDR3 DNA sequence: TGTGCCAGCAGTTTCGTGACTAGCGGGGGGGCATTGTCCTACAATGAGCAGTTCTTC.